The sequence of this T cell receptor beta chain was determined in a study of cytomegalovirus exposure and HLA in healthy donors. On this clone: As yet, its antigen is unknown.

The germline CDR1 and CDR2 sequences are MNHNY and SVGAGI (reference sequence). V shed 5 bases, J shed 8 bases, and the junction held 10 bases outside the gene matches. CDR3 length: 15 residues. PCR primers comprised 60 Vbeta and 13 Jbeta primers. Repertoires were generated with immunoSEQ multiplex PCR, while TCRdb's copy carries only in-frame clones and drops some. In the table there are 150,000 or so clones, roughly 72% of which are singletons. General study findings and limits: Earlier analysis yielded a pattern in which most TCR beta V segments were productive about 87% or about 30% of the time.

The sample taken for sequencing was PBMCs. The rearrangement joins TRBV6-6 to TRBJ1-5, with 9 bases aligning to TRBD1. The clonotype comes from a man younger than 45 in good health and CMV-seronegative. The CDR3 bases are TGTGCCAGCAGTACGATACGACAGGGGGTAGAGCCCCAGCATTTT. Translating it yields CASSTIRQGVEPQHF.